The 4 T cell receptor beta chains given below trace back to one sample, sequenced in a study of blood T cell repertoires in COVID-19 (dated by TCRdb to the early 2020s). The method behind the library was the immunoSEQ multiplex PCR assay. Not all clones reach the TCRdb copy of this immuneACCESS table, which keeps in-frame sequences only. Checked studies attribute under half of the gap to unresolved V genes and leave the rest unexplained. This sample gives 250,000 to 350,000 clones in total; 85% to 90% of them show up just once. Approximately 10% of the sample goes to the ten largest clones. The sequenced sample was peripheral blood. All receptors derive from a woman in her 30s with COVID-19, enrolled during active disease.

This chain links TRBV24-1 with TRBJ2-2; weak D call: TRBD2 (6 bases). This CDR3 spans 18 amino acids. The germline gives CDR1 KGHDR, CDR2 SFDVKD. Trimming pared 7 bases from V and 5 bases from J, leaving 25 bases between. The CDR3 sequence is CATSPPPPGGITTGELFF. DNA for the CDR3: TGTGCCACCAGCCCTCCGCCCCCTGGCGGGATCACGACCGGGGAGCTGTTTTTT.

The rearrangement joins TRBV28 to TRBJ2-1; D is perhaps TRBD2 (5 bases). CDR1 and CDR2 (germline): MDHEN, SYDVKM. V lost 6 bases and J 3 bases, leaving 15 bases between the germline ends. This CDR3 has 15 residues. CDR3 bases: TGTGCCAGCAGGTTTAGAGGGAGCAACTACAATGAGCAGTTCTTC. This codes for CASRFRGSNYNEQFF.

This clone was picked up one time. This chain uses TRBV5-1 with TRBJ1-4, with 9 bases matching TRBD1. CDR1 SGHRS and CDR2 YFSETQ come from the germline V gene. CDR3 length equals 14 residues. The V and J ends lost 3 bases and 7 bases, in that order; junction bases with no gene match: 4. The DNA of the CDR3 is TGCGCCAGCAGCTCGACGACAGGGGGTGAAAAACTGTTTTTT. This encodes CASSSTTGGEKLFF. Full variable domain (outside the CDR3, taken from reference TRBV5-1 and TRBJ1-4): KAGVTQTPRYLIKTRGQQVTLSCSPISGHRSVSWYQQTPGQGLQFLFEYFSETQRNKGNFPGRFSGRQFSNSRSEMNVSTLELGDSALYLCASSSTTGGEKLFFGSGTQLSVL.

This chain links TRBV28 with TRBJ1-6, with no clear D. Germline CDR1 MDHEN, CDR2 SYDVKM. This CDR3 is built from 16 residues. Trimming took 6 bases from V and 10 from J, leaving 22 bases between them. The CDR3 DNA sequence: TGTGCCAGCAGCCATATGGGGTCGGGGAGTGGATCACCCCTCCACTTT. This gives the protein CASSHMGSGSGSPLHF.